This is a list of T cell receptor beta chains from one sample in a study of beta chain features in type 1 diabetes. Profiling relied on immunoSEQ multiplex PCR, and the TCRdb table lists in-frame clones only, not all of them. Altogether some 410,000 clones are present, 11% to 15% being singletons, with the ten largest covering about 0.034%. The sample consisted of naive CD4+ T cells from blood. These receptors were collected from a man younger than 45 in good health. Both conserved end residues are part of each CDR3. D genes are given only for firm matches. Expanded clones are given a class, and other clones once, few, many or no size at all.

j_gene | len | v_gene | abundance | d_gene | CDR3nt | CDR3aa
TRBJ2-7 | 11 | TRBV29-1 | few | NA | TGCAGCGTTGGGGCAGCCTACGAGCAGTACTTC | CSVGAAYEQYF
TRBJ2-3 | 12 | TRBV4-3 | few | NA | TGCGCCAGCAGCCACCCCGCGGATACGCAGTATTTT | CASSHPADTQYF
TRBJ1-1 | 14 | TRBV18 | few | NA | TGTGCCAGCTCACCATTCGGGGTGAACACTGAAGCTTTCTTT | CASSPFGVNTEAFF
TRBJ1-6 | 14 | TRBV4-1 | NA | TRBD1 | TGCGCCAGCAGCTTGGGACAGGGGGGTTCACCCCTCCACTTT | CASSLGQGGSPLHF
TRBJ1-2 | 13 | TRBV27 | few | NA | TGTGCCAGCAGTTTCCGGCAAAACTATGGCTACACCTTC | CASSFRQNYGYTF
TRBJ2-1 | 10 | TRBV20-1 | NA | NA | TGCAGTGCTATTTTCAATGAGCAGTTCTTC | CSAIFNEQFF
TRBJ2-1 | 13 | TRBV4-2 | few | NA | TGTGCCAGCAGCCAAGATCACTACAATGAGCAGTTCTTC | CASSQDHYNEQFF
TRBJ1-3 | 14 | TRBV30 | few | NA | TGTGCCTGGAGCGCGAGTCTATCTGGAAACACCATATATTTT | CAWSASLSGNTIYF
TRBJ1-1 | 14 | TRBV10-3 | many | NA | TGTGCCGTCAGGGCGAACAGGGCTGGCACTGAAGCTTTCTTT | CAVRANRAGTEAFF
TRBJ2-2 | 14 | TRBV9 | once | NA | TGTGCCAGCAGCGTCGCAGGGGACACCGGGGAGCTGTTTTTT | CASSVAGDTGELFF
TRBJ2-5 | 18 | TRBV5-4 | NA | TRBD2 | TGTGCCAGCAGCCCATGGACTAGCGGGGGGGCCTCTAGAGAGACCCAGTACTTC | CASSPWTSGGASRETQYF
TRBJ2-7 | 14 | TRBV10-3 | few | NA | TGTGCCATCAGCATAGACCAAAACCCAGGCGAGCAGTACTTC | CAISIDQNPGEQYF
TRBJ2-1 | 12 | TRBV10-3 | NA | NA | TGTGCCATCAGGCAGGACCTCAATGAGCAGTTCTTC | CAIRQDLNEQFF
TRBJ2-7 | 16 | TRBV27 | NA | TRBD1 | TGTGCCAGCAGTTTGGAGTTGGGACAGTCACGCTACGAGCAGTACTTC | CASSLELGQSRYEQYF
TRBJ2-7 | 14 | TRBV29-1 | few | TRBD1 | TGCAGCGGTGGCCCAAGACAGGGGAACTACGAGCAGTACTTC | CSGGPRQGNYEQYF
TRBJ2-3 | 14 | TRBV7-8 | few | NA | TGTGCCAGCAGCGAAGCGGGCGGCACAGATACGCAGTATTTT | CASSEAGGTDTQYF
TRBJ1-1 | 15 | TRBV30 | few | TRBD1 | TGTGCCTGGAGATACAGGGGCCCCGGAGGCACTGAAGCTTTCTTT | CAWRYRGPGGTEAFF
TRBJ1-1 | 12 | TRBV29-1 | few | NA | TGCAGCGTTGGTAGTCAGGCCGAGGGAGCTTTCTTT | CSVGSQAEGAFF
TRBJ2-5 | 16 | TRBV7-7 | NA | NA | TGTGCCAGCAGCTTAGGCGGGGACCATTGGGGAGAGACCCAGTACTTC | CASSLGGDHWGETQYF
TRBJ2-1 | 14 | TRBV7-2 | few | TRBD2 | TGTGCCAGCAGCTTGACTAGCGGGGATCATGAGCAGTTCTTC | CASSLTSGDHEQFF
TRBJ1-1 | 12 | TRBV6-5 | few | NA | TGTGCCAGCAACCGGGGGAACACTGAAGCTTTCTTT | CASNRGNTEAFF
TRBJ1-2 | 14 | TRBV7-2 | NA | NA | TGTGCCAGCAGCTTAGCAGGGCTCATGGAAGGCTACACCTTC | CASSLAGLMEGYTF
TRBJ2-5 | 12 | TRBV10-3 | few | NA | TGTGCCACGTCCGGGCCCCAAGAGACCCAGTACTTC | CATSGPQETQYF
TRBJ2-7 | 15 | TRBV4-3 | NA | NA | TGCGCCAGCAGCCAAGGCGATGAGTTATTCCACGAGCAGTACTTC | CASSQGDELFHEQYF
TRBJ2-3 | 16 | TRBV4-3 | NA | NA | TGCGCCAGCAGCCAAGATCGGATGGGGGGCACAGATACGCAGTATTTT | CASSQDRMGGTDTQYF
TRBJ2-1 | 17 | TRBV9 | NA | NA | TGTGCCAGCAGCGTTGGACTGGGGCGGGTGACCTACAATGAGCAGTTCTTC | CASSVGLGRVTYNEQFF
TRBJ2-5 | 15 | TRBV5-6 | NA | NA | TGTGCCAGCAGCCACCGCTCAGGGTTCCTAGAGACCCAGTACTTC | CASSHRSGFLETQYF
TRBJ1-1 | 13 | TRBV29-1 | NA | TRBD1 | TGCAGCGTGGAAGGGACAGGGCTGACTGAAGCTTTCTTT | CSVEGTGLTEAFF